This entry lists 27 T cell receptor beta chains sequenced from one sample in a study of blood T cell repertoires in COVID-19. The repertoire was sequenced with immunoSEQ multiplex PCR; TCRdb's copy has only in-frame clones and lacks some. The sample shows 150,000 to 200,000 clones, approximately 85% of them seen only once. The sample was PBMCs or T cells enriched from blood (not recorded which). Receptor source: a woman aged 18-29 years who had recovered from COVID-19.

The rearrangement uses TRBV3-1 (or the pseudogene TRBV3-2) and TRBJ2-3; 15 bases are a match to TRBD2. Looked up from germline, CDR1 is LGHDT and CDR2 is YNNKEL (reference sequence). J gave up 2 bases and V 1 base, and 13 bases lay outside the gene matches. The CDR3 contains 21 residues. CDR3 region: CASSQGVPGLAGGGNTDTQYF. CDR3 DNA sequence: TGTGCCAGCAGCCAAGGGGTGCCGGGACTAGCGGGAGGAGGCAACACAGATACGCAGTATTTT.

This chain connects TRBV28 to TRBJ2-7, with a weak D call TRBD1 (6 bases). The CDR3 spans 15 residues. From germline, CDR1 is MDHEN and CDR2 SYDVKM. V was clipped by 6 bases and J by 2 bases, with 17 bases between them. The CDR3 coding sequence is TGTGCCAGCAGAATATTCCGAGGGGGAGCCTACGAGCAGTACTTC. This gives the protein CASRIFRGGAYEQYF.

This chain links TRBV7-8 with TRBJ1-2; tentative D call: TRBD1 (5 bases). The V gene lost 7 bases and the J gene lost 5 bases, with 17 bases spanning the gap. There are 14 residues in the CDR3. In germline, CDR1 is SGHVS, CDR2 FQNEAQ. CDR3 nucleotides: TGTGCCAGCAAACCCTCAGGGCCCCCGTATGGCTACACCTTC. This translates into CASKPSGPPYGYTF.

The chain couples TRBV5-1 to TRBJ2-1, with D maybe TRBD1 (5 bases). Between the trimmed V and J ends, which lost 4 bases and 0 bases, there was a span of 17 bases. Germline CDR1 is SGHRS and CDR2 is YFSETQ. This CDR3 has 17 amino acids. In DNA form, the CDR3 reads TGCGCCAGCAGCGGGGCCTTGGTTACAAGCTCCTACAATGAGCAGTTCTTC. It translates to CASSGALVTSSYNEQFF.

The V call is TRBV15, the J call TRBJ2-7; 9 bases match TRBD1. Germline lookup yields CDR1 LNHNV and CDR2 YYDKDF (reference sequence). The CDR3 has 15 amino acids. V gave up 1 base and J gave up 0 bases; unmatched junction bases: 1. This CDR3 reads CATSRGDRASYEQYF. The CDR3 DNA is TGTGCCACCAGCAGAGGGGACAGGGCCTCCTACGAGCAGTACTTC.

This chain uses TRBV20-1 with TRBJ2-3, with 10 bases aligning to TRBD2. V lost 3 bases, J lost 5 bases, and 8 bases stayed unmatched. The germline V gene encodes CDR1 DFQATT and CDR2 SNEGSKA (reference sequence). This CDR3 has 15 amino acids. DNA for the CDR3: TGCAGTGCTAGTGCCGGGACTAGCGCTCGAGATACGCAGTATTTT. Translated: CSASAGTSARDTQYF.

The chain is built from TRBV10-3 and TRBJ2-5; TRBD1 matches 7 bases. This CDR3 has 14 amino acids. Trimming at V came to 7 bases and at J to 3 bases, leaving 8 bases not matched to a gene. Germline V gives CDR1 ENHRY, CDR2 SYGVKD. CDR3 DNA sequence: TGTGCCATCACCGAGGAAGGGGGCAAAGAGACCCAGTACTTC. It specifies CAITEEGGKETQYF.

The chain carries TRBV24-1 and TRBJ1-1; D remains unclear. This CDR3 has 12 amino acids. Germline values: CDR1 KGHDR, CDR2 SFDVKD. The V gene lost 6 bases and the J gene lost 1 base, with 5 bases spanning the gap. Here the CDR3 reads CATSWQNTEAFF. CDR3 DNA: TGTGCCACCAGTTGGCAGAACACTGAAGCTTTCTTT.

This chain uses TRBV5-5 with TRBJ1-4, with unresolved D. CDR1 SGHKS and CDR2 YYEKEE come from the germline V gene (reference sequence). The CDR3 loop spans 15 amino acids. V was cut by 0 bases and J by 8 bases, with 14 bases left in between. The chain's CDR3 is CASSLDLTVGEKLFF. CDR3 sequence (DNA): TGTGCCAGCAGCTTGGATTTAACAGTAGGCGAAAAACTGTTTTTT.

The CDR3 sequence is CASSIWGDHQPQHF. The CDR3 DNA sequence: TGTGCCAGTAGTATATGGGGGGATCATCAGCCCCAGCATTTT. The V call is TRBV19, the J call TRBJ1-5, with D possibly being TRBD1 (5 bases). This CDR3 spans 14 amino acids. V dropped 2 bases and J dropped 5 bases, with 10 bases sitting between them. Germline CDR1 LNHDA, CDR2 SQIVND (reference sequence).

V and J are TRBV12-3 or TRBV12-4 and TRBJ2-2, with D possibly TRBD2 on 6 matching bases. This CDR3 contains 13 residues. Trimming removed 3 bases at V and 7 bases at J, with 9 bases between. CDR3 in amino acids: CASSLAEGGELFF. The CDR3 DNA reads TGTGCCAGCAGTTTGGCGGAGGGCGGGGAGCTGTTTTTT.

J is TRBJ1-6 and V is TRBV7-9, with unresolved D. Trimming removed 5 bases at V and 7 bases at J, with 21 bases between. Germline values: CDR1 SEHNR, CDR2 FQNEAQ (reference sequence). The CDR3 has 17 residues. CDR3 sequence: CASSQEAAGVGNSPLHF. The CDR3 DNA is TGTGCCAGCAGCCAAGAGGCAGCCGGCGTTGGAAATTCACCCCTCCACTTT.

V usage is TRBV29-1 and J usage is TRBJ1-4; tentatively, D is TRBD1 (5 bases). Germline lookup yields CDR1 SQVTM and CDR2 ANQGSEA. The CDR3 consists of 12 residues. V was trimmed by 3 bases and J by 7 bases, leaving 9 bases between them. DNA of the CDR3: TGCAGCGTTGAGGGGCGGGGTGAAAAACTGTTTTTT. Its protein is CSVEGRGEKLFF.

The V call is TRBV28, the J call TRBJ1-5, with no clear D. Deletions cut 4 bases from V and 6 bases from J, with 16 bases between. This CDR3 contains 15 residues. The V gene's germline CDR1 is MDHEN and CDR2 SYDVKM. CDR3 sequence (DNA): TGTGCCAGCAGTTCTTTGAGGGTCCCCTCTCAGCCCCAGCATTTT. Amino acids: CASSSLRVPSQPQHF.

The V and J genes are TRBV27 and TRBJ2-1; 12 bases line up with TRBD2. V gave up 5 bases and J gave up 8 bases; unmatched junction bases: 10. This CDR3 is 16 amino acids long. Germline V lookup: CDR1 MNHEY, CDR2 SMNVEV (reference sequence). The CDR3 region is CASSPLAGGLAYEQFF. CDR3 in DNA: TGTGCCAGCAGTCCCCTAGCGGGGGGGCTGGCATATGAGCAGTTCTTC.

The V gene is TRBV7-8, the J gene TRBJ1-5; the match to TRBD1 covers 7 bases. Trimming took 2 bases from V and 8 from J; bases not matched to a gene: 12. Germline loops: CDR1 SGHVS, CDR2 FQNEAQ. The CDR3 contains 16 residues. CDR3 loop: CASSLTRGEELEPQHF. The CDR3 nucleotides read TGTGCCAGCAGCTTAACCAGGGGGGAAGAATTAGAGCCCCAGCATTTT.

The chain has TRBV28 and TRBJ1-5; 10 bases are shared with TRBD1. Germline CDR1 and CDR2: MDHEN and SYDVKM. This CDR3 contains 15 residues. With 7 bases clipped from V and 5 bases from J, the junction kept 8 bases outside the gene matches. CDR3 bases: TGTGCCAGCAACAGAAGCGGACAGGGGGATCAGCCCCAGCATTTT. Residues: CASNRSGQGDQPQHF. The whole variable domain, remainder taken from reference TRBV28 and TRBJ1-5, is DVKVTQSSRYLVKRTGEKVFLECVQDMDHENMFWYRQDPGLGLRLIYFSYDVKMKEKGDIPEGYSVSREKKERFSLILESASTNQTSMYLCASNRSGQGDQPQHFGDGTRLSIL.

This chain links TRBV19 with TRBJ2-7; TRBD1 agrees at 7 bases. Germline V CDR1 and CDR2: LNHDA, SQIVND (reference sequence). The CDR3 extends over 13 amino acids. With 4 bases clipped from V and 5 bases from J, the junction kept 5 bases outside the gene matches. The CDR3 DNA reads TGTGCCAGTAGTAGCCGGACAGGAAACGAGCAGTACTTC. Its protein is CASSSRTGNEQYF.

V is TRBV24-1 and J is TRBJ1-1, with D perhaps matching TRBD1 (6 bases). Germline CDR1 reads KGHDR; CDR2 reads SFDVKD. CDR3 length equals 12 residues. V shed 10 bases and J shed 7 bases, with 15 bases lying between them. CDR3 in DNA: TGTGCCACTTTAGACAGGAGGAATGAAGCTTTCTTT. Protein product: CATLDRRNEAFF.

CDR3 in DNA: TGTGCCAGCAGCTTGGGACACAGCACAGATACGCAGTATTTT. Translated: CASSLGHSTDTQYF. The V call is TRBV11-3, the J call TRBJ2-3; tentative D call: TRBD1 (6 bases). Germline CDR1 reads SGHNT; CDR2 reads YENEEA. V shed 3 bases and J shed 0 bases, with 7 bases lying between them. This CDR3 has 14 amino acids.

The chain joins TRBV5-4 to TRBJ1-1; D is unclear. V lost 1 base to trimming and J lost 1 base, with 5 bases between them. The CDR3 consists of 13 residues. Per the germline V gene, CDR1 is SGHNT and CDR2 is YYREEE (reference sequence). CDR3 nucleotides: TGTGCCAGCAGCTTGCGACAGAACACTGAAGCTTTCTTT. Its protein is CASSLRQNTEAFF. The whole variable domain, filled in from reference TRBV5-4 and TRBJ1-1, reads ETGVTQSPTHLIKTRGQQVTLRCSSQSGHNTVSWYQQALGQGPQFIFQYYREEENGRGNFPPRFSGLQFPNYSSELNVNALELDDSALYLCASSLRQNTEAFFGQGTRLTVV.

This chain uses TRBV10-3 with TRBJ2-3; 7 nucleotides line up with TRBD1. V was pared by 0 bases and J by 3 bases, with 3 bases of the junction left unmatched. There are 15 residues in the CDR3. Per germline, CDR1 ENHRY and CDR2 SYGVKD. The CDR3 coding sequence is TGTGCCATCAGTGAGTCAGGGGGCAGGACAGATACGCAGTATTTT. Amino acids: CAISESGGRTDTQYF.

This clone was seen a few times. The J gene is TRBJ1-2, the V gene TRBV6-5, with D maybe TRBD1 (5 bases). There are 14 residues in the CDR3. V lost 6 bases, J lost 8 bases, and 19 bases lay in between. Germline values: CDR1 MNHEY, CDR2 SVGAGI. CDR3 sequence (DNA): TGTGCCAGCAGAGCTCCTGGGGCTGTCAAGGGCTACACCTTC. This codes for CASRAPGAVKGYTF.

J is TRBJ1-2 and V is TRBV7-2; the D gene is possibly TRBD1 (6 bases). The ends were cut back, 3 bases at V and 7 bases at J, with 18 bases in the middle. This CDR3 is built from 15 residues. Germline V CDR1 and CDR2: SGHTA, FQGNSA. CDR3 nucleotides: TGTGCCAGCAGCTTTGCCGGGACACCCGGTTCTGGCTACACCTTC. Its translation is CASSFAGTPGSGYTF. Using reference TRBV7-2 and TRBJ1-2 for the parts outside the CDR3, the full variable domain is GAGVSQSPSNKVTEKGKDVELRCDPISGHTALYWYRQSLGQGLEFLIYFQGNSAPDKSGLPSDRFSAERTGGSVSTLTIQRTQQEDSAVYLCASSFAGTPGSGYTFGSGTRLTVV.

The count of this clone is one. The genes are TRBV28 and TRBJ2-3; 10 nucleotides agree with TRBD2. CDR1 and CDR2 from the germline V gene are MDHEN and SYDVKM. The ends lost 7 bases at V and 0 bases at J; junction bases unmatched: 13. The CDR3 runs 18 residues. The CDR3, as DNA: TGTGCCAGCACCCTTCTGGCTAGCGGGGGCCGGAGCACAGATACGCAGTATTTT. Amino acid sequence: CASTLLASGGRSTDTQYF.

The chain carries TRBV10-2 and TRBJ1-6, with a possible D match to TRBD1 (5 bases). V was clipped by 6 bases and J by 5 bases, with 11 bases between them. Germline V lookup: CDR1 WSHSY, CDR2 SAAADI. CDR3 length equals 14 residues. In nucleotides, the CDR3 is TGCGCCAGCAGAGACAGTATTGATAATTCACCCCTCCACTTT. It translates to CASRDSIDNSPLHF.

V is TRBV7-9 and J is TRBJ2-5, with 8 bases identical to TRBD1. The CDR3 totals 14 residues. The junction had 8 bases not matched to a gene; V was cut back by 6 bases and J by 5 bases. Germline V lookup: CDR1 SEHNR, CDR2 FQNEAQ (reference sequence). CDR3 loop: CASRGQGASETQYF. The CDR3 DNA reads TGTGCCAGCAGAGGGCAGGGGGCTTCTGAGACCCAGTACTTC.